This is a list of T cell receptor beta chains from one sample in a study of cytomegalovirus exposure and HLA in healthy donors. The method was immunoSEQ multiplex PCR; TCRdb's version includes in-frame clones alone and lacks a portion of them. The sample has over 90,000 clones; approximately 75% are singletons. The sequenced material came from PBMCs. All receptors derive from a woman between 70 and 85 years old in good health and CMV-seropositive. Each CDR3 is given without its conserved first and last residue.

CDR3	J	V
ASSLGANTEAF	TRBJ1-1	TRBV7-8
ASSRRDGGSVG	TRBJ2-7	TRBV28
ASSPRGGAEQY	TRBJ2-7	TRBV18
ASSLSVGDGYT	TRBJ1-2	TRBV5-4
ASSLLAWDGYT	TRBJ1-2	TRBV5-5
SVGETGAGELF	TRBJ2-2	TRBV29-1
ARSSPPLAGSDTQY	TRBJ2-3	TRBV5-3
ASSLAAGMNTEAF	TRBJ1-1	TRBV5-1
ASSLGARETQY	TRBJ2-5	TRBV11-3
ASSTGQGLRETQY	TRBJ2-5	TRBV5-8
ASSLTPGLAGGELF	TRBJ2-2	TRBV4-1
SRFGGEGTDTQY	TRBJ2-3	TRBV29-1
ASSPPLQVTYNEQF	TRBJ2-1	TRBV18
ASSVSGGNGYT	TRBJ1-2	TRBV9
ASSEGRPGLAGNNEQF	TRBJ2-1	TRBV10-1
ASSWQGAYNEQF	TRBJ2-1	TRBV28
ASSYTGLAGTDTQY	TRBJ2-3	TRBV6-5
ASSQARSVGLYGYT	TRBJ1-2	TRBV4-1
ASSLVLPPYEQY	TRBJ2-7	TRBV7-9
ASSYWTGERQPQH	TRBJ1-5	TRBV6-6
VSSLGGAGGYGYT	TRBJ1-2	TRBV7-3
ASSPYDSSGGNTIY	TRBJ1-3	TRBV18
ASIEGGYGYT	TRBJ1-2	TRBV28
ASGTGANSNQPQH	TRBJ1-5	TRBV7-9
ASSSLTGTGAKNIQY	TRBJ2-4	TRBV7-9
AISELAGGRGEQF	TRBJ2-1	TRBV10-3
ASSKGWRGSAKNIQY	TRBJ2-4	TRBV21-1
ASSLSGGRTEAF	TRBJ1-1	TRBV27
ASSSYYREDEETQY	TRBJ2-5	TRBV27
ASSLDLSGNTIY	TRBJ1-3	TRBV11-2
ASSFVCERPSSYEQY	.	TRBV11-3
ASSEGIANEKLF	TRBJ1-4	TRBV27
ASSSTGNTEAF	TRBJ1-1	TRBV6-5
ASSGQGVAYEQY	TRBJ2-7	TRBV7-2
ASSLEPPGLAVNNEQF	TRBJ2-1	TRBV27
ASSLRQGIGGGKDNEQF	TRBJ2-1	TRBV7-2
ASSPTTGVNTEAF	TRBJ1-1	TRBV11-2
ASSLGEVFRNQPQH	TRBJ1-5	TRBV7-8
ASSRTGGNEQF	TRBJ2-1	TRBV2
ASSLPGTGNYGYT	TRBJ1-2	TRBV28
ASSQSGPNYGYT	TRBJ1-2	TRBV6-5
ASSLAPRGYEQY	TRBJ2-7	TRBV11-2
ASNRDSSTDTQY	TRBJ2-3	TRBV11-2
ASSLEQGGDQPQH	TRBJ1-5	TRBV28
ASSKKGTSGNTGELF	TRBJ2-2	TRBV7-2